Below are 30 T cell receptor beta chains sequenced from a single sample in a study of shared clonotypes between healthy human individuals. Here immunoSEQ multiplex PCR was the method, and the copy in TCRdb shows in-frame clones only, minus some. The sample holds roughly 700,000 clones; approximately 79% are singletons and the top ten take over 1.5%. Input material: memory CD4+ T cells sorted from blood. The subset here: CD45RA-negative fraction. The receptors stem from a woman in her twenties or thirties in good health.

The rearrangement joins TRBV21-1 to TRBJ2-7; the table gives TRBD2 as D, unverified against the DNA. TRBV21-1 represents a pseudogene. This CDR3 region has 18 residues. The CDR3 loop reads CASSRRSSGSSNSYEQYF. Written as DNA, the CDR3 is TGTGCCAGCAGCAGAAGGTCTAGCGGGAGCTCTAACTCCTACGAGCAGTACTTC.

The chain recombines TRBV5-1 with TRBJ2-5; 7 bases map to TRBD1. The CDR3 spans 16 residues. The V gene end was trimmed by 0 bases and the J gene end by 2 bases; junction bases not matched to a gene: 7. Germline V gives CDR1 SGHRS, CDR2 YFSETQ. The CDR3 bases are TGCGCCAGCAGCTTGGCTTCCCCGACAGGGCAAGAGACCCAGTACTTC. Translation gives CASSLASPTGQETQYF. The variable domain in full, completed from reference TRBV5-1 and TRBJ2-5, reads KAGVTQTPRYLIKTRGQQVTLSCSPISGHRSVSWYQQTPGQGLQFLFEYFSETQRNKGNFPGRFSGRQFSNSRSEMNVSTLELGDSALYLCASSLASPTGQETQYFGPGTRLLVL.

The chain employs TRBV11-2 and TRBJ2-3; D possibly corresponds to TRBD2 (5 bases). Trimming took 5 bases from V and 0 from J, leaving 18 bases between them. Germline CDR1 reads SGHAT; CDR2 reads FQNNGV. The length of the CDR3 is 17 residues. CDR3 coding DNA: TGTGCCAGCAGCATTACCGGACTGCACTCTAGCACAGATACGCAGTATTTT. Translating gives CASSITGLHSSTDTQYF. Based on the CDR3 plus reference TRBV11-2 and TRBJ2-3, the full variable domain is EAGVAQSPRYKIIEKRQSVAFWCNPISGHATLYWYQQILGQGPKLLIQFQNNGVVDDSQLPKDRFSAERLKGVDSTLKIQPAKLEDSAVYLCASSITGLHSSTDTQYFGPGTRLTVL.

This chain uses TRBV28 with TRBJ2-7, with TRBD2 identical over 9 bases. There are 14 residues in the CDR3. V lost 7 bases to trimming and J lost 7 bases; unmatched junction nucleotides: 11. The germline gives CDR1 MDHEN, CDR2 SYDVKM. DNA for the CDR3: TGTGCCAGCAAACCGCCGGGACTAGCTAGGGAGCAGTACTTC. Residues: CASKPPGLAREQYF. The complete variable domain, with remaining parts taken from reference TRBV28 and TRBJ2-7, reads DVKVTQSSRYLVKRTGEKVFLECVQDMDHENMFWYRQDPGLGLRLIYFSYDVKMKEKGDIPEGYSVSREKKERFSLILESASTNQTSMYLCASKPPGLAREQYFGPGTRLTVT.

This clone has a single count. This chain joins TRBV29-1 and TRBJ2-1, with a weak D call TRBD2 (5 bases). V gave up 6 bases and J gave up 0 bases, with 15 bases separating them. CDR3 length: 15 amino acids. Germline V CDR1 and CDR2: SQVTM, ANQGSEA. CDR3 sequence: CSVAYGGRSYNEQFF. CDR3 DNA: TGCAGCGTGGCCTACGGCGGGCGCTCCTACAATGAGCAGTTCTTC.

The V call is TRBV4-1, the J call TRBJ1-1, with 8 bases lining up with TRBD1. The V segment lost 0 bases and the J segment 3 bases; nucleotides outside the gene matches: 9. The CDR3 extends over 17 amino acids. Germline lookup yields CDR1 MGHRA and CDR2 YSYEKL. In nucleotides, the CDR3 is TGCGCCAGCAGCCAAGATGGCACAGGGGGTTGGGACACTGAAGCTTTCTTT. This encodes CASSQDGTGGWDTEAFF.

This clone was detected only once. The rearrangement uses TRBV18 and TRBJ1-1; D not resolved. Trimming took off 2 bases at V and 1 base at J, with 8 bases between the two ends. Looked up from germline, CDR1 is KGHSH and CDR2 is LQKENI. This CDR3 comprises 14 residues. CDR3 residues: CASSPSARNTEAFF. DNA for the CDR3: TGTGCCAGCTCACCATCGGCCCGGAACACTGAAGCTTTCTTT. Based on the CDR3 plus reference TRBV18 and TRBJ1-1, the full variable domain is NAGVMQNPRHLVRRRGQEARLRCSPMKGHSHVYWYRQLPEEGLKFMVYLQKENIIDESGMPKERFSAEFPKEGPSILRIQQVVRGDSAAYFCASSPSARNTEAFFGQGTRLTVV.

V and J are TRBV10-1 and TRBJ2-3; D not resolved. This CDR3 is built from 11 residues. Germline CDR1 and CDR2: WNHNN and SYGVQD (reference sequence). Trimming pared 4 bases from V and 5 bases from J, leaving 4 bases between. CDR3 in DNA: TGCGCCAGCAGTGGGGGAGATACGCAGTATTTT. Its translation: CASSGGDTQYF.

CDR3: CASSGQVELKLFF. The DNA for the CDR3 is TGTGCCAGCAGTGGACAGGTCGAGTTGAAACTGTTTTTT. The chain carries TRBV6-1 and TRBJ1-4; tentatively, D is TRBD1 (6 bases). V gave up 4 bases and J gave up 11 bases, with 14 bases separating them. The V gene's germline CDR1 is MNHNS and CDR2 SASEGT. CDR3 length: 13 residues.

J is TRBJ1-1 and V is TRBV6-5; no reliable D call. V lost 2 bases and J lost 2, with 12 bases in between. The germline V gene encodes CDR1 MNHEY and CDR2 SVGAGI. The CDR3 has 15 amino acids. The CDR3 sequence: CASSYGGRSNTEAFF. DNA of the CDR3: TGTGCCAGCAGTTACGGCGGGAGATCAAACACTGAAGCTTTCTTT.

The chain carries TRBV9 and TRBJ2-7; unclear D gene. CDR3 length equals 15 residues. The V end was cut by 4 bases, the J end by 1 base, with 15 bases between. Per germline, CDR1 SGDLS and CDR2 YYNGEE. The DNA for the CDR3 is TGTGCCAGCAGCCCCGGTGTGACGCAGTCCTACGAGCAGTACTTC. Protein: CASSPGVTQSYEQYF.

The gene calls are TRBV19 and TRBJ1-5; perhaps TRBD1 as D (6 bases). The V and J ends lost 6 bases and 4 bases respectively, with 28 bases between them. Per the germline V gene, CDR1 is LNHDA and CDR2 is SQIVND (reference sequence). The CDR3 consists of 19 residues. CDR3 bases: TGTGCCAGTAGGCCGCCCCTCTCGGGACAACTAATGGGGAATCAGCCCCAGCATTTT. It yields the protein CASRPPLSGQLMGNQPQHF.

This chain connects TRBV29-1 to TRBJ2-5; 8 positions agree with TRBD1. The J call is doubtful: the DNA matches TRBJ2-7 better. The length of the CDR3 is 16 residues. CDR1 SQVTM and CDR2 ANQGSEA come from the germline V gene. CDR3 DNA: TGCAGCGTTGAAGATTGGGGCACAGGGGGCTCCTACGAGCAGTACTTC. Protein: CSVEDWGTGGSYEQYF.

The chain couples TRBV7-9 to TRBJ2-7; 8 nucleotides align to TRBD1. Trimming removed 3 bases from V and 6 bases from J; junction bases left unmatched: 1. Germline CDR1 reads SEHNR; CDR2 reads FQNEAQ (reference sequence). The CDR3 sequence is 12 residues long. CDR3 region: CASSFGQGEQYF. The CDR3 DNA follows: TGTGCCAGCAGCTTTGGACAGGGCGAGCAGTACTTC.

CDR3 residues: CASSSLQQIPYEQYF. CDR3 DNA sequence: TGCGCCAGCAGCTCCCTCCAACAAATACCCTACGAGCAGTACTTC. This chain joins TRBV5-1 and TRBJ2-7; D is uncertain. Germline-derived CDR1 and CDR2 are SGHRS and YFSETQ. The ends were cut back, 3 bases at V and 2 bases at J, with 15 bases in the middle. CDR3 length equals 15 residues. The variable domain in full, completed from reference TRBV5-1 and TRBJ2-7, reads KAGVTQTPRYLIKTRGQQVTLSCSPISGHRSVSWYQQTPGQGLQFLFEYFSETQRNKGNFPGRFSGRQFSNSRSEMNVSTLELGDSALYLCASSSLQQIPYEQYFGPGTRLTVT.

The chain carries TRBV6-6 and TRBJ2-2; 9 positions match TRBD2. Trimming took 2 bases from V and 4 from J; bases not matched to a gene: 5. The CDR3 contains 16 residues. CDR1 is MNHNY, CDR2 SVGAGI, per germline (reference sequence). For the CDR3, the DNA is TGTGCCAGCAGTTACGGCGGGAGGGCCAGCACCGGGGAGCTGTTTTTT. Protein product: CASSYGGRASTGELFF.

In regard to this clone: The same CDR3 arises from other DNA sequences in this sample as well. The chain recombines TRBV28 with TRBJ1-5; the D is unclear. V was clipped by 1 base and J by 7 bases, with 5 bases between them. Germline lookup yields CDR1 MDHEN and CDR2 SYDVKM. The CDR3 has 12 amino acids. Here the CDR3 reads CASSLLRQPQHF. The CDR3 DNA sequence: TGTGCCAGCAGTTTATTACGGCAGCCCCAGCATTTT.

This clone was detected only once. The chain's CDR3 is CASRRPGVTEAFF. The CDR3 nucleotides are TGTGCCAGCAGACGACCGGGGGTCACTGAAGCTTTCTTT. The chain is built from TRBV28 and TRBJ1-1, with D perhaps matching TRBD1 (5 bases). This CDR3 has 13 amino acids. The germline CDR1 and CDR2 sequences are MDHEN and SYDVKM. V lost 6 bases, J lost 4 bases, and 12 bases lay in between. Drawing the rest from reference TRBV28 and TRBJ1-1, the complete variable domain is DVKVTQSSRYLVKRTGEKVFLECVQDMDHENMFWYRQDPGLGLRLIYFSYDVKMKEKGDIPEGYSVSREKKERFSLILESASTNQTSMYLCASRRPGVTEAFFGQGTRLTVV.

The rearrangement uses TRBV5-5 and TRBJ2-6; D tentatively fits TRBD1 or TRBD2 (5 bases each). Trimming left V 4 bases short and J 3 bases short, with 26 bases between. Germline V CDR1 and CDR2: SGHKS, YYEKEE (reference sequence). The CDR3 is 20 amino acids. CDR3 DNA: TGTGCCAGCAGCCCGGGGCGCAGCACCCTTTCTCTTGGTGGGGCCAACGTCCTGACTTTC. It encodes CASSPGRSTLSLGGANVLTF.

As DNA, the CDR3 is TGTGCCAGCAGTCGGGAGGGTTACAATGAGCAGTTCTTC. Its protein product is CASSREGYNEQFF. The gene calls are TRBV2 and TRBJ2-1; 8 bases map to TRBD2. With V trimmed by 5 bases and J by 4 bases, 1 base remained unmatched. Germline CDR1 is SNHLY and CDR2 is FYNNEI. This CDR3 is 13 amino acids long.

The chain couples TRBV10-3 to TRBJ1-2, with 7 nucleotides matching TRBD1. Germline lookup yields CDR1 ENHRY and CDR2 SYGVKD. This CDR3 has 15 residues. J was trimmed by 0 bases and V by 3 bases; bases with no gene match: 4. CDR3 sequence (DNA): TGTGCCATCAGTGAACCCGGACAGGCTAACTATGGCTACACCTTC. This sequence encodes CAISEPGQANYGYTF.

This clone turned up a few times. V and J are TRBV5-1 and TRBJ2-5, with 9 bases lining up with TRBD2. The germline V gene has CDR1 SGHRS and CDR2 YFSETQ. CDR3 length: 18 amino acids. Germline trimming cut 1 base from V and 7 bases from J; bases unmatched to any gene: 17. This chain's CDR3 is CASSLWGMLREGQGTQYF. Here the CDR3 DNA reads TGCGCCAGCAGCTTGTGGGGCATGTTGCGGGAGGGCCAGGGGACCCAGTACTTC.

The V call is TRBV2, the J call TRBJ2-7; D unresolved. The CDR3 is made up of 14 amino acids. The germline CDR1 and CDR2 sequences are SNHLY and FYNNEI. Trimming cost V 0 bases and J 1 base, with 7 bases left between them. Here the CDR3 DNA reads TGTGCCAGCAGTGAAGCAGGGTGGTCCTACGAGCAGTACTTC. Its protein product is CASSEAGWSYEQYF.

Here the CDR3 reads CASSSGAVSQPQHF. The CDR3 bases are TGTGCCAGCAGCTCAGGGGCGGTTAGTCAGCCCCAGCATTTT. J is TRBJ1-5 and V is TRBV28, with a tentative D call TRBD1 (6 bases). Germline CDR1 MDHEN, CDR2 SYDVKM. V shed 6 bases and J shed 6 bases, with 15 bases lying between them. CDR3 length equals 14 residues.

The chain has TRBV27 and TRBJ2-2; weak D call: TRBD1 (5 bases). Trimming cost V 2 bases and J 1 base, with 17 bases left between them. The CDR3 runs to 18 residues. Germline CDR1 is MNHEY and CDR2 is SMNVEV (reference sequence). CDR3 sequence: CASSLRGLGAGNTGELFF. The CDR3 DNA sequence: TGTGCCAGCAGTTTAAGGGGTTTAGGGGCCGGGAACACCGGGGAGCTGTTTTTT.

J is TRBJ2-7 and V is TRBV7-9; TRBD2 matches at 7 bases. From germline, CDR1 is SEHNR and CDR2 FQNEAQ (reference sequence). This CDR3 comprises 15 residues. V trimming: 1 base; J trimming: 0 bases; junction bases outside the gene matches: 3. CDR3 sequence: CASSLGGLSSYEQYF. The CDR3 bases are TGTGCCAGCAGCTTAGGGGGACTATCCTCCTACGAGCAGTACTTC.

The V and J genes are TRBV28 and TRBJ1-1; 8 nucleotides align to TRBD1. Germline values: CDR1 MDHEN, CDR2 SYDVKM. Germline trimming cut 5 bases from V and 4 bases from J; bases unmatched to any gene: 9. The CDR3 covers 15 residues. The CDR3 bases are TGTGCCAGCAGTCCTCCGGGACAGGCCTTCACTGAAGCTTTCTTT. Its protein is CASSPPGQAFTEAFF.

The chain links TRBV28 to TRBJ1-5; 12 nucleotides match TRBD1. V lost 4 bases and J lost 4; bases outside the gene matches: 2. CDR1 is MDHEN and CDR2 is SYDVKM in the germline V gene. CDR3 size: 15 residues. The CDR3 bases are TGTGCCAGCAGTTGGGGACAGGGGGCAAATCAGCCCCAGCATTTT. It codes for CASSWGQGANQPQHF.

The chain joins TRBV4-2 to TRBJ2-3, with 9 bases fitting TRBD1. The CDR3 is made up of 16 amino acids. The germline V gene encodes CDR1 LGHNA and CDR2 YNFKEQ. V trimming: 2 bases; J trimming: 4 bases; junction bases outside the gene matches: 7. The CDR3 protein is CASSQTSDRGPDTQYF. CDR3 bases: TGTGCCAGCAGCCAAACCTCGGACAGGGGACCAGATACGCAGTATTTT.

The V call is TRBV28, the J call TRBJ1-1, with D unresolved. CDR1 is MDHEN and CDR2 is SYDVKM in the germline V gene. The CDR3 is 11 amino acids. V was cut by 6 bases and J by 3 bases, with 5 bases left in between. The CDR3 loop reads CASRVHTEAFF. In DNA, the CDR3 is TGTGCCAGCAGGGTACACACTGAAGCTTTCTTT. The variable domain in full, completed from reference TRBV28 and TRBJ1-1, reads DVKVTQSSRYLVKRTGEKVFLECVQDMDHENMFWYRQDPGLGLRLIYFSYDVKMKEKGDIPEGYSVSREKKERFSLILESASTNQTSMYLCASRVHTEAFFGQGTRLTVV.